The entry that follows covers one TCR beta chain sequence. The antigen is not known. Produced via immunoSEQ multiplex PCR; TCRdb's table is partial and in-frame only. This sample carries 110,000 to 150,000 clones, 92% of them seen once, and the ten largest clones take approximately 2%. The source of the sample is a study of T cell responses to AZD1222 COVID-19 vaccine. Background on the study: Samples with a second dose at about 4 or about 12 weeks were pooled together.

V lost 1 base and J 2 bases, leaving 14 bases between the germline ends. CDR1 is MGHRA, CDR2 YSYEKL, per germline. This CDR3 contains 16 residues. Findings and caveats of the study: Spike was spanned by vaccine-associated CD4 TCRs, with dominance at 160-218 and 743-854. Nearly half of spike-specific TCRs reportedly target variant regions that are unmutated in the B.1.351 and B.1.1.7 variants. Mostly white British, mostly female donors; authors suggested clonal diversity may be underestimated.

The V and J genes are TRBV4-1 and TRBJ1-2; D perhaps matches TRBD1 (6 bases). This TCR came from an adult in good health. The sequencing here drew on peripheral blood, taken on day 0 of AZD1222 vaccination. CDR3 in DNA: TGCGCCAGCAGCCAAGTTTCCGGGGGCGAGAACTATGGCTACACCTTC. It yields the protein CASSQVSGGENYGYTF.